This T cell receptor beta chain was sequenced in a study of blood T cells in healthy people across ages (dated by TCRdb to 2014 to 2015). Concerning the study at large: In model experiments, template switching captured about one uniquely barcoded TCR beta cDNA molecule for every two T cells. The study analyzed two additional independent replicas of 1 million unique cDNA reads from the same blood draw for two donors, one aged 18 to 30 and one aged 80 or older. Donors were grouped into four age groups: young (average 16 years), middle-aged (39), aged (over 55) and long-lived (approximately 81). To track age-related changes in TCR beta repertoire diversity, the study relied on deep sequencing normalized with unique cDNA molecular identifiers. To avoid experimental bias, donors of different ages were spread randomly across the sequencing lanes.

According to the germline V gene, CDR1 reads SGHVS and CDR2 reads FNYEAQ. The CDR3, cysteine through phenylalanine, is 13 amino acids long. Only the CDR3 DNA stays, 39 bases, in frame from base 1. What the work shows at the level of the full study, not this receptor alone: Because donor CMV infection status was unknown, age-related changes in expanded clonotypes were potentially confounded. The long-lived group showed more naive CD4+ T cells, fewer expanded clones and increased TCR diversity than the aged group, suggesting age selection. Total diversity estimates from one million sequenced T cells were considered lower bounds and underestimates. Because profiling used bulk unsorted PBMCs, naive and antigen-experienced compartments could not be compared conclusively. Observed TCR beta diversity per million T cells fell roughly linearly with age, and a significant reduction was already apparent by age roughly 40. Observed TCR beta diversity correlated strongly with the percentage of naive T cells measured by flow cytometry.

Donors were around 37 systemically healthy Caucasian individuals from Russia aged roughly 6 to 95 years. Each donor gave roughly 9 milliliters of peripheral blood, drawn into EDTA-treated Vacutainer tubes. PBMCs were isolated by Ficoll-Paque density-gradient centrifugation, with at least 6 million obtained per sample. Total RNA, at least 6 micrograms per sample, was extracted from PBMCs with Trizol reagent. For every donor, flow cytometry on a PBMC aliquot measured the percentage of naive CD45RAhigh/CD27high T cells. Concerning this clonotype: It has no known antigen specificity. No much larger clonotype is one base removed from it; base qualities were not supplied.

The library was obtained by 5' RACE. Sequencing used an Illumina HiSeq 2500. A second roughly 6 to 12 cycle PCR used a sample-barcoded 5' primer and a J-beta primer mix. Each TCR beta cDNA molecule received a unique molecular identifier from a template-switch 5' adaptor carrying 12 random nucleotides. Each sample yielded at least 2.5 million CDR3-containing paired-end reads. First-strand cDNA was synthesized from all RNA with the Mint cDNA synthesis kit, primed by a TRBC-specific oligonucleotide. All cDNA was treated with uracil-DNA glycosylase and then went through a first 18-cycle PCR with the universal primers M1SS and BC2_uni_R. The source study handled its data this way. Normalization of each sample was performed by random selection of 1 million high-quality reads, each carrying a distinct molecular identifier. Reads sharing molecular identifiers were discarded rather than binned into consensus sequences. MiTCR, set to a Q25 quality threshold and the strictest error-elimination algorithm, was used for CDR3 identification, clonotype clustering and error correction. A nonparametric unseen species model with Euler transformation was used to estimate lower-bound total TCR beta diversity. TCRdb reprocessed the public reads (quality trimming at Q25 with fastp, clone calling with MiXCR) and kept in-frame beta chains. Rows with a matching CDR3 protein are joined into one entry that keeps the most common DNA and genes. The V and J calls follow TCRdb's processing rather than the paper's. The sample includes 1.2 million to 1.5 million distinct CDR3 sequences, with roughly 45% observed a single time. The ten largest clones take up 7.9% of the sample.

The sequencing sample was made of blood. This TCR came from a woman in her late teens or twenties in good health. The chain is encoded by TRBV7-6 joined to TRBJ2-1; a confident D gene designation cannot be given. The better agreement between TRBJ2-7 and the DNA end casts doubt on the J call. CDR3 region: CASSAATYNEQYF. The nucleotide sequence reads TGTGCCAGCAGCGCCGCAACATACAATGAGCAGTACTTC.